This T cell receptor (beta chain) was documented in a study of CD8+ T cells in alopecia areata. In each case, RNA was isolated and then reverse transcribed into cDNA as the sequencing template. The protocol was immunoSEQ multiplex PCR, while the TCRdb copy is restricted to in-frame clones and leaves out a portion. The sample includes around 170,000 clones, about 47% of them seen just once. The treatment here: oral pan-JAK inhibitor, 5-10 mg twice daily. Samples from alopecia areata patients were lesional scalp punch biopsies and peripheral blood. The germline V gene has CDR1 MGHRA and CDR2 YSYEKL. The CDR3 is made up of 14 amino acids.

The sample was CD8+ T cells sorted from blood, taken at week 52, from a patient treated with tofacitinib. The gene calls are TRBV4-1 and TRBJ2-5, with D perhaps TRBD1 (6 bases). The end of the DNA is better explained by TRBJ2-7, so the J call may be wrong. The receptor comes from a human donor with alopecia areata. CDR3 loop: CASSPSGTNYEQYF. The CDR3 DNA follows: TGCGCCAGCAGCCCCTCCGGGACAAACTACGAGCAGTACTTC.